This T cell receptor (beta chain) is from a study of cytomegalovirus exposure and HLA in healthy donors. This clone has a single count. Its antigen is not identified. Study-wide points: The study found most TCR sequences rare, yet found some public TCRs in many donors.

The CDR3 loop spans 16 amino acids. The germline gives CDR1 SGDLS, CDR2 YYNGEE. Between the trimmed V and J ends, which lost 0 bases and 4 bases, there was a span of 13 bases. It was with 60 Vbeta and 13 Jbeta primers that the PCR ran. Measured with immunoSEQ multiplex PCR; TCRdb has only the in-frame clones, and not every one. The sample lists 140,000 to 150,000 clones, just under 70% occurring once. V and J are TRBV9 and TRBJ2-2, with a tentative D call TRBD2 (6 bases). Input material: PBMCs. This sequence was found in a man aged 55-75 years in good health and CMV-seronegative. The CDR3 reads CASSVERELGTGELFF. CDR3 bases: TGTGCCAGCAGCGTAGAACGGGAGCTGGGCACCGGGGAGCTGTTTTTT. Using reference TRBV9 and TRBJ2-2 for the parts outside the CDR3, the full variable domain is DSGVTQTPKHLITATGQRVTLRCSPRSGDLSVYWYQQSLDQGLQFLIQYYNGEERAKGNILERFSAQQFPDLHSELNLSSLELGDSALYFCASSVERELGTGELFFGEGSRLTVL.